These T cell receptor beta chains were read from a single sample in a study of immune cell composition in non-small cell lung cancer. Data came from immunoSEQ multiplex PCR; TCRdb stores just in-frame clones and leaves some out. This table has around 10,000 clones, approximately 80% appearing once. Specimen: non-adjacent lung tissue. The origin of the receptors is a human donor with non-small cell lung cancer. CDR3s include the opening cysteine and the closing phenylalanine or tryptophan. Fields, in order: V gene, J gene, CDR3 protein.

>TRBV18|TRBJ2-2
CASSSDSPGTYTGELFF
>TRBV10-3|TRBJ2-2
CAISEPRDSGELFF
>TRBV4-2|TRBJ2-7
CASSQRPGDEQYF
>TRBV9|TRBJ2-3
CASSARSADTQYF
>TRBV11-2|TRBJ2-2
CASSFIAGELFF
>TRBV20-1|TRBJ1-1
CSAPLNTEAFF
>TRBV25-1|TRBJ2-2
CASSGRQGSDTGELFF
>TRBV27|TRBJ1-2
CASRPPGLPWYGYTF
>TRBV7-7|TRBJ2-1
CASSLQTGNEQFF
>TRBV11-2|TRBJ2-1
CASSLSAGLQQHNEQFF
>TRBV28|TRBJ2-7
CASSSPNDRYEQYF
>TRBV11-2|TRBJ2-3
CASSLIPAGLYRDTQYF
>TRBV27|TRBJ1-2
CASSPQLPGSYGYTF
>TRBV27|TRBJ2-1
CASSLGRLAGYNEQFF
>TRBV7-2|TRBJ2-7
CASSPRAGAYEQYF
>TRBV30|TRBJ1-3
CAWMKDRVAGNTIYF
>TRBV5-1|TRBJ2-7
CASSLPGRLYEQYF
>TRBV10-2|TRBJ2-3
CASTASTDTQYF
>TRBV6-6|TRBJ2-7
CATRSGNEQYF
>TRBV19|TRBJ2-7
CATGVSHEQYF
>TRBV6-1|TRBJ1-2
CASSVSAGWDYGYTF
>TRBV7-9|TRBJ1-5
CASSSTVQPQHF
>TRBV7-9|TRBJ1-2
CASSSGPLYGYTF
>TRBV29-1|TRBJ1-2
CSVPRQGNYGYTF
>TRBV7-3|TRBJ2-1
CASSLTERGGYNEQFF
>TRBV6-4|TRBJ2-3
CASSQDRGDTQYF
>TRBV2|TRBJ2-3
CASSGATGTDTQYF
>TRBV7-9|TRBJ2-1
CASSLAGSYNEQFF
>TRBV7-6|TRBJ2-5
CASSLLIREPPGQYF
>TRBV6-5|TRBJ2-7
CASSYSYRFYEQYF
>TRBV6-5|TRBJ1-2
CASSYSQGVNYGYTF
>TRBV20-1|TRBJ2-5
CSARWGETQYF
>TRBV7-8|TRBJ1-1
CASSLVGLGKSEAFF
>TRBV7-9|TRBJ2-1
CASSEEGGRSYNEQFF
>TRBV5-1|TRBJ2-7
CASSVGTTKTYEQYF
>TRBV4-3|TRBJ2-5
CASSQDAGPRETQYF
>TRBV30|TRBJ1-4
CAWMTGDLEKLFF
>TRBV13|TRBJ1-5
CASSSRDRSGQPQHF
>TRBV7-3|TRBJ1-5
CASSLIVGSNQPQHF
>TRBV9|TRBJ2-1
CASSAIGGLARIHEQFF